A selection of T cell receptor beta chains follows, all from one sample in a study of T-cell memory formation after mild COVID-19. TCRdb passed the 5' RACE reads through MiXCR, listing each CDR3 protein once. The sample has 200,000 to 250,000 distinct CDR3 sequences, 9.5% to 10% seen once. Sequenced sample: PBMCs or a T cell subset sorted from them (not recorded which). Receptors were obtained from a man younger than 30 who had mild COVID-19 (a few samples of this study predate the infection). Cell type and time point are not known. Both conserved end residues are part of each CDR3. A D gene is named only where the DNA matches it firmly. Where a row states a size, it is once, few, many or the class of an expanded clone; other rows omit it.

J: TRBJ2-2; size: few; V: TRBV20-1; D: TRBD2; DNA: TGCAGTGCTAGGCGGGGGGGCCCCGGGGAGCTGTTTTTT; CDR3: CSARRGGPGELFF
J: TRBJ2-1; size: many; V: TRBV15; D: NA; DNA: TGTGCCACCAGCAGGCAGACGGGATCCTACAATGAGCAGTTCTTC; CDR3: CATSRQTGSYNEQFF
J: TRBJ2-5; size: many; V: TRBV5-1; D: NA; DNA: TGCGCCAGCAGCTTGGATCTGGCGGGGACCCAGTACTTC; CDR3: CASSLDLAGTQYF
J: TRBJ1-1; size: NA; V: TRBV20-1; D: NA; DNA: TGCAGTGCTATGACAGCTTCGGCTGAAGCTTTCTTT; CDR3: CSAMTASAEAFF
J: TRBJ2-1; size: many; V: TRBV18; D: TRBD2; DNA: TGTGCCAGCTCACGTGGGACTAGCGGGGGAGGATACAATGAGCAGTTCTTC; CDR3: CASSRGTSGGGYNEQFF
J: TRBJ1-1; size: NA; V: TRBV20-1; D: NA; DNA: TGCAGTGCCCGAAGGGGCCAAGCGAACACTGAAGCTTTCTTT; CDR3: CSARRGQANTEAFF
J: TRBJ2-5; size: few; V: TRBV7-3; D: NA; DNA: TGTGCCAGCAGCTTAAGATCCCTCCGTCCCCCGGGGGAGACCCAGTACTTC; CDR3: CASSLRSLRPPGETQYF
J: TRBJ2-2; size: NA; V: TRBV4-3; D: TRBD2; DNA: TGCGCCAGCAGCCAAGATGCGCGGGGGGGAAGCACCGGGGAGCTGTTTTTT; CDR3: CASSQDARGGSTGELFF
J: TRBJ1-2; size: NA; V: TRBV18; D: TRBD1; DNA: TGTGCCAGCTCACAGGGGGCGCCGGTCTATGGCTACACCTTC; CDR3: CASSQGAPVYGYTF
J: TRBJ2-3; size: many; V: TRBV10-3; D: NA; DNA: TGTGCCAGCAGATCCGGGGGCCAGGCCGAAGATACGCAGTATTTT; CDR3: CASRSGGQAEDTQYF
J: TRBJ1-5; size: NA; V: TRBV12-3/TRBV12-4; D: TRBD1; DNA: TGTGCCAGCAGTCAAACCGGGACAGAATATCAGCCCCAGCATTTT; CDR3: CASSQTGTEYQPQHF
J: TRBJ2-3; size: many; V: TRBV5-1; D: NA; DNA: TGCGCCAGCAGCCCCTTCACAGGAGATACGCAGTATTTT; CDR3: CASSPFTGDTQYF
J: TRBJ2-3; size: NA; V: TRBV5-1; D: TRBD2; DNA: TGCGCCAGCAGCCCCGGAATTAGCGGGGCTAGCACAGATACGCAGTATTTT; CDR3: CASSPGISGASTDTQYF
J: TRBJ2-1; size: NA; V: TRBV28; D: TRBD1; DNA: TGTGCCAGCAGTAGGGACAGGAACAATGAGCAGTTCTTC; CDR3: CASSRDRNNEQFF
J: TRBJ2-1; size: NA; V: TRBV7-2; D: TRBD2; DNA: TGTGCCAGCAGCCCAAACCCCGGGGGGGCGCAGTTCTTC; CDR3: CASSPNPGGAQFF